This is a list of T cell receptor beta chains from one sample in a study of cytomegalovirus exposure and HLA in healthy donors. Profiled with immunoSEQ multiplex PCR; TCRdb holds only in-frame clones, not every one. The table has over 70,000 clones, around 95% seen once. Source material: PBMCs. These receptors were collected from a woman aged 18-29 years in good health and CMV-seronegative. CDR3s include the opening cysteine and the closing phenylalanine or tryptophan. The order of the fields is CDR3 length, V gene, CDR3 protein.

length: 13; V: TRBV27; CDR3: CASRAGATYEQYF
length: 16; V: TRBV11-2; CDR3: CASSLTRGPNTGELFF
length: 15; V: TRBV9; CDR3: CASRERGAITDTQYF
length: 13; V: TRBV6-4; CDR3: CASSGTNTGELFF
length: 17; V: TRBV28; CDR3: CASSLERAWVDGEKLFF
length: 11; V: TRBV30; CDR3: CAGGQREKLFF
length: 15; V: TRBV6-5; CDR3: CASSLRTAGRNTIYF
length: 13; V: TRBV27; CDR3: CASQAGKNTEAFF
length: 13; V: TRBV6-6; CDR3: CASSKSGLYEQYF
length: 12; V: TRBV6-6; CDR3: CASSSRTGKTFF
length: 14; V: TRBV5-1; CDR3: CASSLAANTGELFF
length: 15; V: TRBV9; CDR3: CASSVEGVPNTEAFF
length: 14; V: TRBV27; CDR3: CASSLLGSEETQYF
length: 14; V: TRBV30; CDR3: CAWSVDRDIYEQYF
length: 14; V: TRBV5-1; CDR3: CASSLRGGGTEAFF
length: 12; V: TRBV7-8; CDR3: CASSFRIYEQYF
length: 14; V: TRBV7-2; CDR3: CASSHRGAKNIQYF
length: 16; V: TRBV5-6; CDR3: CASSSDRNANTGELFF
length: 16; V: TRBV7-8; CDR3: CASSLGDMSLYYGYTF
length: 17; V: TRBV7-8; CDR3: CASSLAPATGGNQPQHF
length: 15; V: TRBV7-2; CDR3: CASSLRDAKNNEQFF
length: 15; V: TRBV9; CDR3: CASSAGTDAYNEQFF
length: 19; V: TRBV11-2; CDR3: CASSRFRDFATSGANVLTF
length: 16; V: TRBV5-1; CDR3: CASSSSTTGSGNTIYF
length: 13; V: TRBV7-9; CDR3: CASSLAGQIEQYF
length: 14; V: TRBV29-1; CDR3: CSATTGHANYGYTF
length: 16; V: TRBV9; CDR3: CASSSAGGNEFGPQHF
length: 16; V: TRBV28; CDR3: CASSLGDRVAGDTQYF
length: 16; V: TRBV6-6; CDR3: CASSSHRVKSYNEQFF
length: 16; V: TRBV19; CDR3: CASSIQAGGPPYEQYF
length: 14; V: TRBV5-4; CDR3: CASSADRVYYGYTF
length: 15; V: TRBV9; CDR3: CASTLTPRGTDTQYF
length: 17; V: TRBV7-6; CDR3: CASSHSPGQHSAYGYTF
length: 16; V: TRBV13; CDR3: CASSPTSGGLVGELFF
length: 14; V: TRBV29-1; CDR3: CSVGDRATNEKLFF
length: 18; V: TRBV7-6; CDR3: CASSSGLAGGGLTDTQYF
length: 15; V: TRBV19; CDR3: CASSTLGQFNQPQHF
length: 15; V: TRBV5-1; CDR3: CASSDTLAGGPEQFF
length: 17; V: TRBV28; CDR3: CASSLWDRPDVSYEQYF
length: 13; V: TRBV7-9; CDR3: CASRPGGTGELFF
length: 16; V: TRBV18; CDR3: CASSYSLAGGPNEQFF